One sample yielded the 8 T cell receptor beta chains listed below, sequenced in a study of T cells after yellow fever vaccination. One entry per CDR3 protein results from TCRdb running MiXCR on the 5' RACE reads. The sample records some 350,000 distinct CDR3 sequences, about 4% being singletons. The sample in question was PBMCs, obtained 5 days after the yellow fever booster vaccination. These receptors all come from a young man who received the YFV17D yellow fever vaccine.

This clonotype was found many times. V gene TRBV5-5 combines with J gene TRBJ2-7, with no clear D. The CDR3 is made up of 11 amino acids. Germline-derived CDR1 and CDR2 are SGHKS and YYEKEE (reference sequence). Trimming left V 4 bases short and J 3 bases short, with 5 bases between. The CDR3 sequence: CASSPIYEQYV. The CDR3 nucleotides are TGTGCCAGCAGCCCTATCTACGAGCAGTACGTC.

This clonotype came up many times. This chain uses TRBV7-2 with TRBJ2-3; D not resolved. The CDR3 is made up of 13 amino acids. Trimming shortened V by 3 bases and J by 4 bases, and 8 bases separated the two germline ends. The germline CDR1 and CDR2 sequences are SGHTA and FQGNSA. The CDR3 here is CASSFYSSDTQYF. CDR3 DNA: TGTGCCAGCAGCTTTTATTCATCAGATACGCAGTATTTT. The full variable domain, rest sourced from reference TRBV7-2 and TRBJ2-3, is GAGVSQSPSNKVTEKGKDVELRCDPISGHTALYWYRQSLGQGLEFLIYFQGNSAPDKSGLPSDRFSAERTGGSVSTLTIQRTQQEDSAVYLCASSFYSSDTQYFGPGTRLTVL.

This clonotype was recorded many times. This rearrangement joins TRBV10-2 to TRBJ2-7; 8 nucleotides line up with TRBD1. This CDR3 comprises 14 residues. Germline trimming cut 5 bases from V and 3 bases from J; bases unmatched to any gene: 6. Per the germline V gene, CDR1 is WSHSY and CDR2 is SAAADI. The CDR3 sequence: CASSSDRDSYEQYF. CDR3 sequence (DNA): TGCGCCAGCAGTTCGGACAGGGACAGCTACGAGCAGTACTTC.

This clonotype was observed at least ten times. CDR3 amino acids: CASSLAGPNTGELFF. The CDR3 DNA is TGCGCCAGCAGCTTGGCCGGGCCGAACACCGGGGAGCTGTTTTTT. This chain links TRBV5-1 with TRBJ2-2; D unclear. This CDR3 has 15 amino acids. V was cut by 0 bases and J by 0 bases, with 6 bases left in between. CDR1 SGHRS and CDR2 YFSETQ come from the germline V gene. Supplemented by reference TRBV5-1 and TRBJ2-2, the full variable domain reads KAGVTQTPRYLIKTRGQQVTLSCSPISGHRSVSWYQQTPGQGLQFLFEYFSETQRNKGNFPGRFSGRQFSNSRSEMNVSTLELGDSALYLCASSLAGPNTGELFFGEGSRLTVL.

At least ten counts were recorded for this clonotype. V is TRBV7-8 and J is TRBJ2-7; 8 bases fit TRBD1. Germline-derived CDR1 and CDR2 are SGHVS and FQNEAQ. This CDR3 is built from 14 residues. J gave up 3 bases and V 4 bases, and 5 bases lay outside the gene matches. The CDR3 DNA reads as TGTGCCAGCAGCTCGGACAGGGATTTCTACGAGCAGTACTTC. Its protein product is CASSSDRDFYEQYF.

The chain recombines TRBV5-1 with TRBJ2-5, with 7 bases fitting TRBD1. After removal of 4 bases from V and 4 bases from J, the junction contained 4 bases not matched to a gene. The CDR3 consists of 13 residues. Germline V CDR1 and CDR2: SGHRS, YFSETQ. The CDR3 bases are TGCGCCAGCAGCAGGGGGCGCGGAGAGACCCAGTACTTC. Translation gives CASSRGRGETQYF.

Many counts were recorded for this clonotype. This sequence joins TRBV29-1 and TRBJ1-1; 7 nucleotides match TRBD1. V shed 7 bases and J 2 bases; nucleotides not matched to a gene: 7. The CDR3 is 13 residues long. Germline assignment: CDR1 SQVTM and CDR2 ANQGSEA. The CDR3 DNA reads TGCAGCGGTGCGGGACAGACTAACACTGAAGCTTTCTTT. It translates to CSGAGQTNTEAFF. Using reference TRBV29-1 and TRBJ1-1 for the parts outside the CDR3, the full variable domain is SAVISQKPSRDICQRGTSLTIQCQVDSQVTMMFWYRQQPGQSLTLIATANQGSEATYESGFVIDKFPISRPNLTFSTLTVSNMSPEDSSIYLCSGAGQTNTEAFFGQGTRLTVV.

This clonotype has a count of ten or more. V and J are TRBV12-3 or TRBV12-4 and TRBJ1-2; unclear D gene. The V and J ends lost 3 bases and 8 bases respectively, with 16 bases between them. The length of the CDR3 is 14 residues. CDR3 nucleotide sequence: TGTGCCAGCAGTTTTGCGGGCCCCAGTGGAGGCTACACCTTC. Its translation is CASSFAGPSGGYTF.